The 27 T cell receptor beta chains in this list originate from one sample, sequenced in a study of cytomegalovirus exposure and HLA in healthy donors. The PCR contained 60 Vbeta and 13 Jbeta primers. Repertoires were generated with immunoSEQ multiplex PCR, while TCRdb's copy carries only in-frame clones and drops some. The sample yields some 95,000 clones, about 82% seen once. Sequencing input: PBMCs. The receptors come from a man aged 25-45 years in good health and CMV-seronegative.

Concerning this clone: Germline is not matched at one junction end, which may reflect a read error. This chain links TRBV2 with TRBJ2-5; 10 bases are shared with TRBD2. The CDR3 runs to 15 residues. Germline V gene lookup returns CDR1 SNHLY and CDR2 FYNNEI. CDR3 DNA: TGTGCCAGCAGTCAAGCGGGAGGGCCTCCAGAGACCCAGTACTTC. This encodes CASSQAGGPPETQYF.

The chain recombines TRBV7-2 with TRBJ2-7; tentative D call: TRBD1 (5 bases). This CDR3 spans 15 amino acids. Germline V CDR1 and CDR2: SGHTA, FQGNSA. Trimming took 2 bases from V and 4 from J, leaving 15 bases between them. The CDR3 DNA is TGTGCCAGCAGCTTAAGTCCAGGGATCGGGTACGAGCAGTACTTC. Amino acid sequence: CASSLSPGIGYEQYF.

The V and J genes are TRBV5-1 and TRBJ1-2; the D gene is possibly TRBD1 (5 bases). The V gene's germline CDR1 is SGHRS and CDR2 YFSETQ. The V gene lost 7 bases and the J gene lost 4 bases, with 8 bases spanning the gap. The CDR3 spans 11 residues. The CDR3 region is CASGQGYGYTF. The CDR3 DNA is TGCGCCAGCGGCCAGGGCTATGGCTACACCTTC. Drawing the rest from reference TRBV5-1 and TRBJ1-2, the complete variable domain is KAGVTQTPRYLIKTRGQQVTLSCSPISGHRSVSWYQQTPGQGLQFLFEYFSETQRNKGNFPGRFSGRQFSNSRSEMNVSTLELGDSALYLCASGQGYGYTFGSGTRLTVV.

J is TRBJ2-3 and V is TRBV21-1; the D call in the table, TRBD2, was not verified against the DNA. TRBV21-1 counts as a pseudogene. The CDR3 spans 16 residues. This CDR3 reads CASSNPRPHSTDTQYF. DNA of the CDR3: TGTGCCAGCAGCAATCCGCGGCCGCATAGCACAGATACGCAGTATTTT.

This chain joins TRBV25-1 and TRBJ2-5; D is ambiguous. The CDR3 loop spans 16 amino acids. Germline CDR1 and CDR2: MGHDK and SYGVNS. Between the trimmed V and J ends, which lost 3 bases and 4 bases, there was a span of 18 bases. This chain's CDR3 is CASSDSRGAKRETQYF. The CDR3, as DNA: TGTGCCAGCAGTGATTCTCGCGGCGCCAAAAGAGAGACCCAGTACTTC.

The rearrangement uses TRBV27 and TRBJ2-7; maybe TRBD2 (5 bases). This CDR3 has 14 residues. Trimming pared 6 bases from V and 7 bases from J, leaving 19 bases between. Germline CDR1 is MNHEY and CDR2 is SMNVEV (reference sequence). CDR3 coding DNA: TGTGCCAGCAGCTCCCCCGGAGCGGCGAGGGAGCAGTACTTC. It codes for CASSSPGAAREQYF.

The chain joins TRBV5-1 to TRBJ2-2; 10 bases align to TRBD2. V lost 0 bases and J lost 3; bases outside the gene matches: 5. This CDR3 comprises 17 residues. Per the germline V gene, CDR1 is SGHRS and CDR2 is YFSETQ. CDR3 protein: CASSLGLAGGHTGELFF. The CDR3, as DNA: TGCGCCAGCAGCTTGGGACTAGCGGGCGGGCACACCGGGGAGCTGTTTTTT.

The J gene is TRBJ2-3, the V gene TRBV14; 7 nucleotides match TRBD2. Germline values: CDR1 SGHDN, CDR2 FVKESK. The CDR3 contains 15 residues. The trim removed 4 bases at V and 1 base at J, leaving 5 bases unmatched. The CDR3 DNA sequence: TGTGCCAGCAGCCCTGAGCGGGGTGGCACAGATACGCAGTATTTT. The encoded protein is CASSPERGGTDTQYF.

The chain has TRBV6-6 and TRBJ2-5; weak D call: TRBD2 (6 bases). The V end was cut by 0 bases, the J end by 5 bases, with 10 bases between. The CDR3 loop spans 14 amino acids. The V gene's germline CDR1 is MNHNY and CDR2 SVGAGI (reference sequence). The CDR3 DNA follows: TGTGCCAGCAGTTACTCGGCGGGGCGGGAGACCCAGTACTTC. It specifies CASSYSAGRETQYF.

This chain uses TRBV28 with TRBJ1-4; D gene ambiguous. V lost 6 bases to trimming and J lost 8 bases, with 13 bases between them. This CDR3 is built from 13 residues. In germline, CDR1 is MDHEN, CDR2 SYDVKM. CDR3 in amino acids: CASSPGPGEKLFF. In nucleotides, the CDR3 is TGTGCCAGCAGCCCCGGACCGGGGGAAAAACTGTTTTTT.

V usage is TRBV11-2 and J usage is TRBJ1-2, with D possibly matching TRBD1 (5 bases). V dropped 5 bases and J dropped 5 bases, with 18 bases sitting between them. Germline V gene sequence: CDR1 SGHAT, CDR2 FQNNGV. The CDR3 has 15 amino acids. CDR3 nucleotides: TGTGCCAGCAGCCCCTTGACAGTACGAGGATATGGCTACACCTTC. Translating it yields CASSPLTVRGYGYTF.

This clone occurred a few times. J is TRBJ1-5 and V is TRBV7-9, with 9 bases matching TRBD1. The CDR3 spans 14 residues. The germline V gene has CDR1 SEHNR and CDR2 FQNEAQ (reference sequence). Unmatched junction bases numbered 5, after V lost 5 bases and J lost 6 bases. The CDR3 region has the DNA TGTGCCAGCAGCCCCGGGACAGGGAGTCAGCCCCAGCATTTT. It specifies CASSPGTGSQPQHF.

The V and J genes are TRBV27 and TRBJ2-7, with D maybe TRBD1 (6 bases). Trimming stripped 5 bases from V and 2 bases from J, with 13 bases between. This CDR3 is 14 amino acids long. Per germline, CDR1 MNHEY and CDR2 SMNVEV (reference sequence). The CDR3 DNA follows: TGTGCCAGCAGTCCTTCAGACAGGCCCTACGAGCAGTACTTC. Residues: CASSPSDRPYEQYF.

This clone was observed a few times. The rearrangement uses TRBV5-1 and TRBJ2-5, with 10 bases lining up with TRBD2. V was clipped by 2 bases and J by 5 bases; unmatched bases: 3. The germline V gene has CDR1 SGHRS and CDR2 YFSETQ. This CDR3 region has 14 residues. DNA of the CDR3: TGCGCCAGCAGCTTCCTAGCGGGAGAGGAGACCCAGTACTTC. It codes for CASSFLAGEETQYF.

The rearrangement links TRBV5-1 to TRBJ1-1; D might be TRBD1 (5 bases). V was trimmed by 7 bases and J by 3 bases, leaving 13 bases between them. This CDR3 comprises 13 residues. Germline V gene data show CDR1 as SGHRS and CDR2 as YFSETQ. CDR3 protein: CASQVRGDTEAFF. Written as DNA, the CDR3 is TGCGCCAGCCAAGTCCGGGGGGACACTGAAGCTTTCTTT. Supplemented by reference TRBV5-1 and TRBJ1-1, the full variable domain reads KAGVTQTPRYLIKTRGQQVTLSCSPISGHRSVSWYQQTPGQGLQFLFEYFSETQRNKGNFPGRFSGRQFSNSRSEMNVSTLELGDSALYLCASQVRGDTEAFFGQGTRLTVV.

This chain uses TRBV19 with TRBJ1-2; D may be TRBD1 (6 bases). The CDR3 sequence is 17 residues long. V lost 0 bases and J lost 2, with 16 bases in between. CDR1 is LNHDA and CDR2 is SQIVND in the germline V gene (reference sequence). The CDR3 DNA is TGTGCCAGTAGTATAGATTATCACAAGGACAGAAACTATGGCTACACCTTC. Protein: CASSIDYHKDRNYGYTF.

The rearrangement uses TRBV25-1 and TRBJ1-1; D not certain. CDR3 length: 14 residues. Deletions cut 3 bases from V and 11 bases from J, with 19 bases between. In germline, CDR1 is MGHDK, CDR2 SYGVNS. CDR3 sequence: CASSDPSEGGAAFF. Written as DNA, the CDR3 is TGTGCCAGCAGTGATCCCTCGGAGGGTGGTGCGGCTTTCTTT. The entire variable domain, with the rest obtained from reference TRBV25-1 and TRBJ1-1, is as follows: EADIYQTPRYLVIGTGKKITLECSQTMGHDKMYWYQQDPGMELHLIHYSYGVNSTEKGDLSSESTVSRIRTEHFPLTLESARPSHTSQYLCASSDPSEGGAAFFGQGTRLTVV.

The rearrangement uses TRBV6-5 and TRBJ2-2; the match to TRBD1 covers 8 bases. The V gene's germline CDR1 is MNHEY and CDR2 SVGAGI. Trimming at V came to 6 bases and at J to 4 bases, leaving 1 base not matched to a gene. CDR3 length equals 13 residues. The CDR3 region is CASSRGLTGELFF. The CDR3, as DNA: TGTGCCAGCAGCAGGGGGCTCACCGGGGAGCTGTTTTTT.

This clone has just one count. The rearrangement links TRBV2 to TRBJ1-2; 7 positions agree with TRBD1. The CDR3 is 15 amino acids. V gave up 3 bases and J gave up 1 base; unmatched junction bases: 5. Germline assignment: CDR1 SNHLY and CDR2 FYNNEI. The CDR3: CASSETGTDNYGYTF. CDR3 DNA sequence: TGTGCCAGCAGTGAGACCGGGACAGATAACTATGGCTACACCTTC.

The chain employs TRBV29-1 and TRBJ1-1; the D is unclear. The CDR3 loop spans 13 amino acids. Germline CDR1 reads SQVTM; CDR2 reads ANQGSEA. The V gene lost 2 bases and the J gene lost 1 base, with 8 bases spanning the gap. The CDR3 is CSVEREENTEAFF. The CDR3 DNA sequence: TGCAGCGTTGAACGGGAGGAGAACACTGAAGCTTTCTTT.

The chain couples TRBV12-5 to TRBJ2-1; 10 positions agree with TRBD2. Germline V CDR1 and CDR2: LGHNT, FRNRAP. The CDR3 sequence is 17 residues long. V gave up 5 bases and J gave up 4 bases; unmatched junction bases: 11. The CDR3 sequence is CASGALPGLAPYNEQFF. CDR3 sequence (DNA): TGTGCTAGTGGTGCCTTACCGGGACTAGCGCCTTACAATGAGCAGTTCTTC.

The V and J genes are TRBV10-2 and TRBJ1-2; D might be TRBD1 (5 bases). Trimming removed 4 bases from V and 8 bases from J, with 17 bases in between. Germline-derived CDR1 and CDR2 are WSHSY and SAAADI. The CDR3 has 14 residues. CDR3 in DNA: TGCGCCAGCAGTGGCCAGGGCCAGGCGAAGGGCTACACCTTC. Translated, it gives CASSGQGQAKGYTF.

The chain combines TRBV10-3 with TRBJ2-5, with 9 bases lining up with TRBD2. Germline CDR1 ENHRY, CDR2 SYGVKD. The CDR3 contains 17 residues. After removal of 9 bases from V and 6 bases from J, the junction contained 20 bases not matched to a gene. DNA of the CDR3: TGTGCCATTCGATCCGGGACTAGCACGGGTTCGGCGAAGACCCAGTACTTC. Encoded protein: CAIRSGTSTGSAKTQYF.

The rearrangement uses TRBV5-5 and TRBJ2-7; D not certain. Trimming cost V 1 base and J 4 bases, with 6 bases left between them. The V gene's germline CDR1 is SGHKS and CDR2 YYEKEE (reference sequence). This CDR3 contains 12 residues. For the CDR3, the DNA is TGTGCCAGCAGCTTGTATTTTTACGAGCAGTACTTC. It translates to CASSLYFYEQYF.

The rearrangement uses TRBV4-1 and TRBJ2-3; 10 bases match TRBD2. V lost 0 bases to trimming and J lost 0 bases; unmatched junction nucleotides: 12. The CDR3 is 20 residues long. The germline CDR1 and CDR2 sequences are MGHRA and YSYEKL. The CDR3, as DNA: TGCGCCAGCAGCCAAGATCATTGGCTAGCGGGGGCCGCTAGCACAGATACGCAGTATTTT. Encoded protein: CASSQDHWLAGAASTDTQYF.

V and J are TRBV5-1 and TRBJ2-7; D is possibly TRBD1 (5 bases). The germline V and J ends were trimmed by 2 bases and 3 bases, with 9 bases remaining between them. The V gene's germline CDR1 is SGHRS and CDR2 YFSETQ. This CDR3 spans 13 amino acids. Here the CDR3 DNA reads TGCGCCAGCAGCTTTGAACAGGACTACGAGCAGTACTTC. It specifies CASSFEQDYEQYF.

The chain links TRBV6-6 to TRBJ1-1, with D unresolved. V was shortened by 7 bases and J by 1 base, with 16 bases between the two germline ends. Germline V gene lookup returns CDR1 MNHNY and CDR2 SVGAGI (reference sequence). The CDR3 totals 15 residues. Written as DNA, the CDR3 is TGTGCCAGCACCAGTGGAGAGACTAGGAACACTGAAGCTTTCTTT. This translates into CASTSGETRNTEAFF.